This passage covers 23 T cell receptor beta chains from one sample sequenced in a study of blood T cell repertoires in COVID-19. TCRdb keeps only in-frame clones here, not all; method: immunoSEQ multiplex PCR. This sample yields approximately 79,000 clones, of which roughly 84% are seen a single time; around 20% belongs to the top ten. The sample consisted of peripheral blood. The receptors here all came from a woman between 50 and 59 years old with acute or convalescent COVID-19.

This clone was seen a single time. The DNA for the CDR3 is TGTGCCTGGAGAGCACCACAGGGGCCGGCTTTCTTT. Translating it yields CAWRAPQGPAFF. The V gene is TRBV30, the J gene TRBJ1-1; 7 bases fit TRBD1. The germline gives CDR1 GTSNPN, CDR2 SVGIG (reference sequence). There are 12 residues in the CDR3. Trimming cost V 3 bases and J 11 bases; bases outside gene matches: 9.

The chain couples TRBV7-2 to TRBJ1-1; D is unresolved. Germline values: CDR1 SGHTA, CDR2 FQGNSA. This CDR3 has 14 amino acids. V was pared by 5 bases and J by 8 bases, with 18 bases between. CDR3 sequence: CASSPPRSRVEAFF. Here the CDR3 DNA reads TGTGCCAGCAGCCCCCCCCGGTCGCGCGTCGAAGCTTTCTTT.

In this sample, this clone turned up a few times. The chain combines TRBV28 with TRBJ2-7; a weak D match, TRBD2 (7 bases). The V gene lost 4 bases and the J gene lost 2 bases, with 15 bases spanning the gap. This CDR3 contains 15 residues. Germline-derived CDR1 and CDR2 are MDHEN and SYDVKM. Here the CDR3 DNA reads TGTGCCAGCAGTTCAGGAGGGGGGGCCCCCTACGAGCAGTACTTC. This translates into CASSSGGGAPYEQYF.

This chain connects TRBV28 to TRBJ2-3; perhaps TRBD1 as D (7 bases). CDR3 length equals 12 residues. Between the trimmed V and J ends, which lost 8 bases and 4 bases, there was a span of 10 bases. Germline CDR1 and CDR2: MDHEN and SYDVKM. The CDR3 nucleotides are TGTGCCAGCCAGGGGGGCTCAGATACGCAGTATTTT. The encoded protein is CASQGGSDTQYF.

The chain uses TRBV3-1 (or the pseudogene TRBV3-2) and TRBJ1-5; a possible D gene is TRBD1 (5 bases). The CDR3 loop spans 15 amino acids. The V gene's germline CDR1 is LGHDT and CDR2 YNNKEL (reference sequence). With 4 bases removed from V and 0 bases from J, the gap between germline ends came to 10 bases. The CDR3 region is CASSPGLYSNQPQHF. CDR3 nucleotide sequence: TGTGCCAGCAGCCCGGGACTTTATAGCAATCAGCCCCAGCATTTT.

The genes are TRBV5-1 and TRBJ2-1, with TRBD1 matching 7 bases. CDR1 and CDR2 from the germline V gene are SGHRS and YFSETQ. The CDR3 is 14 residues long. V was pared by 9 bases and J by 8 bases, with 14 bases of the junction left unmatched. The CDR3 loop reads CATKTTQGVHEQFF. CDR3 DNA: TGCGCCACCAAGACGACTCAGGGGGTCCATGAGCAGTTCTTC.

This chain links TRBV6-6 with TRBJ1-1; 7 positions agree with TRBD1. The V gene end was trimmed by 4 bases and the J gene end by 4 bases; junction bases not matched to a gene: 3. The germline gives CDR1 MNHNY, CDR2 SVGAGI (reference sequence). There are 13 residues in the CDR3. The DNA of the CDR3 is TGTGCCAGCAGTTCTAGGGGGCCCACTGAAGCTTTCTTT. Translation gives CASSSRGPTEAFF.

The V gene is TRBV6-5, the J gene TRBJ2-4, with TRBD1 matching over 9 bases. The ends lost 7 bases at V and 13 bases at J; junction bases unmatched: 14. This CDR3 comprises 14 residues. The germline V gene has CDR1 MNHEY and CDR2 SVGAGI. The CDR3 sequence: CASKGTGSNGGQYF. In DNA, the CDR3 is TGTGCCAGCAAAGGGACAGGGTCGAACGGGGGACAGTACTTC.

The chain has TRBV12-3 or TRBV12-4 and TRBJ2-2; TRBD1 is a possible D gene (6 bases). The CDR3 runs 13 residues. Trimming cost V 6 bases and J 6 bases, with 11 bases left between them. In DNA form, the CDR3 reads TGTGCCAGCAGCAACAGGGATCCCGGGGAGCTGTTTTTT. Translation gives CASSNRDPGELFF.

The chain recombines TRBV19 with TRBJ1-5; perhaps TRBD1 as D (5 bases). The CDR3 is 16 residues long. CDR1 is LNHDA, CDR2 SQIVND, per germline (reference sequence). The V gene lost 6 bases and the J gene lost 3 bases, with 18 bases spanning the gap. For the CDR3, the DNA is TGTGCCAGTAGCGGGACTAGTGGGGGTAACAATCAGCCCCAGCATTTT. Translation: CASSGTSGGNNQPQHF.

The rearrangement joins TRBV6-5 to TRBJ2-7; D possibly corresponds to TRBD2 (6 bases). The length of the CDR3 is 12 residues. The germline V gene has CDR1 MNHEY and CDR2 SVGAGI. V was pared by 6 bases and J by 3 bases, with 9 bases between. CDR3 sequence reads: CASSHSGYEQYF. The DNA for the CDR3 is TGTGCCAGCAGCCATAGCGGCTACGAGCAGTACTTC.

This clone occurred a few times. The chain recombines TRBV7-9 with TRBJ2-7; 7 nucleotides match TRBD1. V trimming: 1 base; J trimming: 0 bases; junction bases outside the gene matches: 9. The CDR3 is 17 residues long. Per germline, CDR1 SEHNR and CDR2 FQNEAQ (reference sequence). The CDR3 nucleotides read TGTGCCAGCAGCTTAGGAGCGGACAGGCCGAGCTCCTACGAGCAGTACTTC. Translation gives CASSLGADRPSSYEQYF.

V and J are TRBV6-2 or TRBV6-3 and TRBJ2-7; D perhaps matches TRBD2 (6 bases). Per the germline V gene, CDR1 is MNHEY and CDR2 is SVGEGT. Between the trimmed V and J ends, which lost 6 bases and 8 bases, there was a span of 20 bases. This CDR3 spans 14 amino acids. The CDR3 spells CASSPVGRPLKQYF. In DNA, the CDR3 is TGTGCCAGCAGCCCCGTGGGGAGGCCCCTGAAGCAGTACTTC.

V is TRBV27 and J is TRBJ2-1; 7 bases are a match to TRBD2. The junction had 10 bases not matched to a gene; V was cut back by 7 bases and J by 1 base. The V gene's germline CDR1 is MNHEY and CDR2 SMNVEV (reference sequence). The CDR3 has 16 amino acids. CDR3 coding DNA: TGTGCCAGCACCTCCTACGCTAGCGGATCCTACAATGAGCAGTTCTTC. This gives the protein CASTSYASGSYNEQFF.

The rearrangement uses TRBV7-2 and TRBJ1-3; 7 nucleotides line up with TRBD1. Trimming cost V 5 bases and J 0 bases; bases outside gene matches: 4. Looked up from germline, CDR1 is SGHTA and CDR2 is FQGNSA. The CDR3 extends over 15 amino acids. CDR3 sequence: CASSEAGGSGNTIYF. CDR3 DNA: TGTGCCAGCAGCGAGGCAGGGGGCTCTGGAAACACCATATATTTT.

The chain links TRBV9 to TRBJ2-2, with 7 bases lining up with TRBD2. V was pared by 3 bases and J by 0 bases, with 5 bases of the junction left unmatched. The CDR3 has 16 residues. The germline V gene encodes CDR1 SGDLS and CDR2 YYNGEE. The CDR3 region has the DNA TGTGCCAGCAGCGCAGCGGGACCTCCGAACACCGGGGAGCTGTTTTTT. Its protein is CASSAAGPPNTGELFF.

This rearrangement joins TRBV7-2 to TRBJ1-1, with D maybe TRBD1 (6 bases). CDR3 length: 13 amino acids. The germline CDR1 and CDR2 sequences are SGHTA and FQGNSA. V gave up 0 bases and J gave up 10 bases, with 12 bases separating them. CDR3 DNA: TGTGCCAGCAGCTTAGCGGTAGTGGGGGCAGCTTTCTTT. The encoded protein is CASSLAVVGAAFF. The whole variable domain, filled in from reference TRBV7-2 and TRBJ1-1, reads GAGVSQSPSNKVTEKGKDVELRCDPISGHTALYWYRQSLGQGLEFLIYFQGNSAPDKSGLPSDRFSAERTGGSVSTLTIQRTQQEDSAVYLCASSLAVVGAAFFGQGTRLTVV.

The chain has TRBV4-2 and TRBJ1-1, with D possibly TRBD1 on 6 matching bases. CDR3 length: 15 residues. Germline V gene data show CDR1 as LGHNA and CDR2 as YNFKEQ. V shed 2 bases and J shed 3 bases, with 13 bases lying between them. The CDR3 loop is CASSQFRDTHTEAFF. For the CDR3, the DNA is TGTGCCAGCAGCCAATTCCGGGACACTCACACTGAAGCTTTCTTT.

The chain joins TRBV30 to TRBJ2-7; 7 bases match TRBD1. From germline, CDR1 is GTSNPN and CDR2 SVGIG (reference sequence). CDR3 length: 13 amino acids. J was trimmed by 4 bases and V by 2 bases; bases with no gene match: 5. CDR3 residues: CAWSTGVQYEQYF. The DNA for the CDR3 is TGTGCCTGGAGTACAGGGGTTCAGTACGAGCAGTACTTC.

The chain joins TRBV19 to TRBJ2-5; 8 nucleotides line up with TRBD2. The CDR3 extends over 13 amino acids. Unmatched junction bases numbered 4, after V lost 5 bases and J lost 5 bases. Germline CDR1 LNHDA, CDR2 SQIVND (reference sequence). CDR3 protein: CASSPGGDETQYF. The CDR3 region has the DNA TGTGCCAGTAGTCCCGGGGGGGACGAGACCCAGTACTTC.

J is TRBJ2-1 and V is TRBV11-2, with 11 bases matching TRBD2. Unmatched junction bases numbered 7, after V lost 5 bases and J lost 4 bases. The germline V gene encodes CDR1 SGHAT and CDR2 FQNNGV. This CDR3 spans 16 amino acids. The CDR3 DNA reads TGTGCCAGCAGCAAAGGGACTAGCGGTACATACAATGAGCAGTTCTTC. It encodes CASSKGTSGTYNEQFF.

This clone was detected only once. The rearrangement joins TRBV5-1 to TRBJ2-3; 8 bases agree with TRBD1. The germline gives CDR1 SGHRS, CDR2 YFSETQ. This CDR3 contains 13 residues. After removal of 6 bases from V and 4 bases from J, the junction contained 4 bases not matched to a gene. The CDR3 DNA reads TGCGCCAGCATCCAGACAGGGGCAGATACGCAGTATTTT. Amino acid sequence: CASIQTGADTQYF.

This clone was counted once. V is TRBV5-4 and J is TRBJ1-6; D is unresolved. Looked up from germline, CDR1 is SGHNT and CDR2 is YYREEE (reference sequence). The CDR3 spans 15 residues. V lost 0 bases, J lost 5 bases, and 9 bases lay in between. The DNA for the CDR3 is TGTGCCAGCAGCTTGGTCGGGTCCAATAATTCACCCCTCCACTTT. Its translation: CASSLVGSNNSPLHF.